The 4 T cell receptor beta chains in this list originate from one sample, sequenced in a study of lymphopenia after photon versus proton radiotherapy. Method: immunoSEQ multiplex PCR; TCRdb's copy keeps in-frame clones and lacks some. The sample holds around 23,000 clones, around 90% seen once. The sequencing here drew on peripheral blood, taken from a patient treated with photon-based radiotherapy. The receptors come from a man aged 45-65 years with gastric cancer.

This chain links TRBV12-5 with TRBJ1-5; D might be TRBD1 (5 bases). The germline gives CDR1 LGHNT, CDR2 FRNRAP. CDR3 length: 19 amino acids. V was trimmed by 5 bases and J by 2 bases, leaving 25 bases between them. CDR3 residues: CASGPTYNRGKGRNQPQHF. The CDR3 nucleotides are TGTGCTAGTGGTCCCACGTATAACCGGGGGAAGGGCCGCAATCAGCCCCAGCATTTT. The whole variable domain, filled in from reference TRBV12-5 and TRBJ1-5, reads DARVTQTPRHKVTEMGQEVTMRCQPILGHNTVFWYRQTMMQGLELLAYFRNRAPLDDSGMPKDRFSAEMPDATLATLKIQPSEPRDSAVYFCASGPTYNRGKGRNQPQHFGDGTRLSIL.

V gene TRBV4-2 combines with J gene TRBJ2-3; 9 bases agree with TRBD2. The CDR3 is 18 amino acids. Germline V CDR1 and CDR2: LGHNA, YNFKEQ. V was pared by 1 base and J by 0 bases, with 8 bases of the junction left unmatched. The CDR3 region is CASSQVIAGAPSTDTQYF. The CDR3, as DNA: TGTGCCAGCAGCCAAGTAATAGCGGGGGCTCCTAGCACAGATACGCAGTATTTT.

This clone was counted a few times. This sequence joins TRBV13 and TRBJ1-1, with TRBD1 matching 10 bases. Germline V gene lookup returns CDR1 PRHDT and CDR2 FYEKMQ (reference sequence). Trimming removed 5 bases from V and 3 bases from J; junction bases left unmatched: 6. The CDR3 sequence is 15 residues long. CDR3 residues: CASSPTGGADTEAFF. DNA for the CDR3: TGTGCCAGCAGCCCGACAGGGGGCGCCGACACTGAAGCTTTCTTT.

This clone has just a few counts. The chain couples TRBV5-1 to TRBJ2-1; 8 nucleotides agree with TRBD1. From germline, CDR1 is SGHRS and CDR2 YFSETQ. Losses at the gene ends were 4 bases for V and 8 bases for J; bases not matched to a gene: 11. The CDR3 is 15 amino acids. CDR3 bases: TGCGCCAGCAGCCCCGGACAGGGTCTGATTTATGAGCAGTTCTTC. Its protein product is CASSPGQGLIYEQFF. Variable domain in full (rest from reference TRBV5-1 and TRBJ2-1): KAGVTQTPRYLIKTRGQQVTLSCSPISGHRSVSWYQQTPGQGLQFLFEYFSETQRNKGNFPGRFSGRQFSNSRSEMNVSTLELGDSALYLCASSPGQGLIYEQFFGPGTRLTVL.